The clone carrying this TCR beta chain has at least ten counts. Its antigen is still unknown. Not enrolled were patients with uncontrolled infection, other autoimmune disease, pregnancy or lactation. Authors of the study amplified TCR beta CDR3 regions from RNA transcripts. The HTBI primer set was used in a first-round RT-PCR of the TCR CDR3. From the multiplex PCR reads, TCRdb called clonotypes with MiXCR, one entry per CDR3 protein. Of fewer than 700,000 distinct CDR3 sequences listed, around 15% are singletons. This sample was taken from a study of T cells in Graves' hyperthyroidism and ophthalmopathy. General study points: The blood repertoire included most of the expanded thyroid clonotypes above 0.001. Model output signaled ophthalmopathy a median about seven months ahead of onset.

Germline CDR1 is SNHLY and CDR2 is FYNNEI. V lost 3 bases, J lost 5 bases, and 7 bases lay in between. The CDR3 consists of 12 residues. V is TRBV2 and J is TRBJ1-1; D uncertain. The clonotype comes from a young woman with Graves' hyperthyroidism. Sequenced sample: blood. CDR3 protein: CASSEGYTEAFF. For the CDR3, the DNA is TGTGCCAGCAGTGAGGGCTATACTGAAGCTTTCTTT.